This paragraph reports one T cell receptor (beta chain). CDR1 is LNHDA, CDR2 SQIVND, per germline (reference sequence). This CDR3 comprises 16 residues. Trimming at V came to 3 bases and at J to 5 bases, leaving 9 bases not matched to a gene. In the original workflow: Researchers report that nucleated cell counts were estimated from reference gene primer amplification. Generated by immunoSEQ multiplex PCR, the TCRdb table keeps only in-frame clones and is missing some. V, J and clone size were drawn from that table, and D and trimming were deduced from the DNA. The sample records about 400,000 clones, around 87% being singletons. The data belong to a study of blood T cell repertoires in COVID-19. About the study: T cells, B-cell-depleted T cells, or PBMCs supplied cDNA or gDNA.

Enrollees, about 18 to 95 years old, lived in approximately 24 US areas. Self-reported history from a screening survey and questionnaire set each donor's cohort. Sequencing used PBMCs or T cells enriched from blood (not recorded which). This receptor was taken from a woman aged 30 to 39 with acute COVID-19. V gene TRBV19 combines with J gene TRBJ1-1, with TRBD1 matching 10 bases. The CDR3 DNA reads TGTGCCAGTAGTATCTCACCGGGACAGGGGAAGACTGAAGCTTTCTTT. It encodes CASSISPGQGKTEAFF.